Listed below are T cell receptor beta chains from one sample, sequenced in a study of blood T cell repertoires in COVID-19. The method was immunoSEQ multiplex PCR; TCRdb's version includes in-frame clones alone and lacks a portion of them. The table has 170,000 or so clones, around 79% seen once. Sequenced sample: peripheral blood. The receptors stem from a woman between 65 and 79 years old with acute or convalescent COVID-19. The CDR3 runs from the conserved cysteine through the conserved F or W. The D gene is left open where the match is weak. Only part of the rows carry a size: once, few, many, or a class if the clone is expanded.

>TRBV2|TRBD2|.|TRBJ2-3
CASRPQGGKLTDTQYF
TGTGCCAGCAGGCCTCAGGGAGGGAAGCTTACAGATACGCAGTATTTT
>TRBV11-2|TRBD2|.|TRBJ2-2
CASSLTRLAGVTGELFF
TGTGCCAGCAGCTTAACCAGACTAGCGGGAGTCACCGGGGAGCTGTTTTTT
>TRBV27|.|.|TRBJ1-1
CASSFQRAGTEAFF
TGTGCCAGCAGTTTTCAGCGGGCAGGGACTGAAGCTTTCTTT
>TRBV6-1|TRBD2|.|TRBJ2-5
CASSADREGGGETQYF
TGTGCCAGCAGTGCCGATCGGGAGGGTGGCGGAGAGACCCAGTACTTC
>TRBV2|.|few|TRBJ1-4
CASNTQRGNEKLFF
TGTGCCAGCAATACCCAGCGGGGTAATGAAAAACTGTTTTTT
>TRBV4-1|.|.|TRBJ1-1
CASSQSTVNTEAFF
TGCGCCAGCAGCCAATCGACAGTGAACACTGAAGCTTTCTTT
>TRBV5-1|.|.|TRBJ2-1
CASSLVAQSSYNEQFF
TGCGCCAGCAGCTTGGTAGCGCAGAGCTCCTACAATGAGCAGTTCTTC
>TRBV7-2|.|.|TRBJ2-4
CASSWGSGSDIQYF
TGTGCCAGCAGCTGGGGATCAGGGTCGGACATTCAGTACTTC
>TRBV7-6|.|.|TRBJ2-2
CASSLARSAGELFF
TGTGCCAGCAGCTTAGCACGTAGCGCCGGGGAGCTGTTTTTT
>TRBV27|TRBD1|.|TRBJ2-7
CASSLFSGGPYEQYF
TGTGCCAGCAGTTTATTCTCAGGGGGCCCCTACGAGCAGTACTTC
>TRBV6-6|TRBD2|.|TRBJ2-1
CASSYYGLADYNEQFF
TGTGCCAGCAGTTACTATGGACTAGCGGACTACAATGAGCAGTTCTTC
>TRBV7-3|.|.|TRBJ2-2
CASSLVGVSGELFF
TGTGCCAGCAGCTTAGTCGGGGTGTCCGGGGAGCTGTTTTTT
>TRBV27|.|.|TRBJ2-5
CASSQSGQPAGYRAETQYF
TGTGCCAGCAGCCAAAGTGGGCAGCCAGCGGGTTACCGGGCCGAGACCCAGTACTTC
>TRBV5-4|.|.|TRBJ1-4
CASSSGGRATNEKLFF
TGTGCCAGCAGCTCGGGCGGGAGGGCAACTAATGAAAAACTGTTTTTT
>TRBV10-3|TRBD2|once|TRBJ2-7
CAISEPSIAGYEQYF
TGTGCCATCAGTGAGCCCTCTATAGCGGGGTACGAGCAGTACTTC
>TRBV10-3|TRBD2|.|TRBJ2-2
CATSPGRPGGRTNTGELFF
TGTGCCACCTCCCCGGGGCGTCCGGGCGGGAGGACGAACACCGGGGAGCTGTTTTTT